A selection of T cell receptor beta chains follows, all from one sample in a study of cytomegalovirus exposure and HLA in healthy donors. Libraries were prepared by immunoSEQ multiplex PCR; TCRdb keeps only in-frame clonotypes and omits some of them. Of under 300,000 clones listed, approximately 81% are singletons. The sequenced sample was PBMCs. The receptors were sampled from a woman aged 55 to 70 in good health and CMV-seropositive. Both conserved end residues are part of each CDR3. The order of the fields is clone size, V gene, CDR3 protein. Clone size is shown for a subset of rows, as once, few, many or a class of expanded clone.

abundance: -; v_gene: TRBV15; CDR3aa: CATSRDPGQGSEQYF
abundance: -; v_gene: TRBV6-5; CDR3aa: CASSYPMGAGYGYTF
abundance: few; v_gene: TRBV18; CDR3aa: CASSPLGDIRSGNTIYF
abundance: -; v_gene: TRBV29-1; CDR3aa: CSVLRLNEQYF
abundance: -; v_gene: TRBV27; CDR3aa: CASSFDHRGGEQYF
abundance: -; v_gene: TRBV9; CDR3aa: CASSVDPAGGADTQYF
abundance: -; v_gene: TRBV6-5; CDR3aa: CAAAGYSTDTQYF
abundance: -; v_gene: TRBV6-5; CDR3aa: CASSSLSAGELYEQYF
abundance: -; v_gene: TRBV10-3; CDR3aa: CAISLDRGPYEQYF
abundance: -; v_gene: TRBV5-1; CDR3aa: CASSLAAGDTEAFF
abundance: few; v_gene: TRBV12-5; CDR3aa: CASGLRGQGRFPDTQYF
abundance: few; v_gene: TRBV30; CDR3aa: CAWSLKYGYTF
abundance: few; v_gene: TRBV4-2; CDR3aa: CASSHPGQGTFYGYTF
abundance: -; v_gene: TRBV6-5; CDR3aa: CASSYMGQGETQYF
abundance: few; v_gene: TRBV4-1; CDR3aa: CASSQGDRAGNTIYF
abundance: -; v_gene: TRBV25-1; CDR3aa: CASSVVGDSPLHF
abundance: -; v_gene: TRBV5-1; CDR3aa: CASSLQGNAGELFF
abundance: -; v_gene: TRBV7-3; CDR3aa: CASSSGGPGGTDTQYF
abundance: -; v_gene: TRBV27; CDR3aa: CASRTTGARNTEAFF
abundance: -; v_gene: TRBV6-6; CDR3aa: CASSRTVSYGYTF
abundance: -; v_gene: TRBV25-1; CDR3aa: CASSLQGPNTGELFF
abundance: -; v_gene: TRBV4-1; CDR3aa: CASSQERFLADVNEQFF
abundance: -; v_gene: TRBV6-6; CDR3aa: CASSYGQSGGETQYF
abundance: few; v_gene: TRBV25-1; CDR3aa: CASSEFGFMTGGSDEQFF
abundance: -; v_gene: TRBV29-1; CDR3aa: CSVERAGGPSYEQYF
abundance: -; v_gene: TRBV12-5; CDR3aa: CASGPDRVNQPQHF
abundance: -; v_gene: TRBV19; CDR3aa: CASSSPRDSGANVLTF
abundance: -; v_gene: TRBV9; CDR3aa: CASSVDGESYEQYF
abundance: -; v_gene: TRBV7-2; CDR3aa: CASSLAGQLRSGNTIYF
abundance: -; v_gene: TRBV9; CDR3aa: CASSGRSTRYTF
abundance: -; v_gene: TRBV5-6; CDR3aa: CASSLQAGEETQYF
abundance: -; v_gene: TRBV28; CDR3aa: CASSLSPGRGQGYTF
abundance: -; v_gene: TRBV4-1; CDR3aa: CASSQPTGRTGLGYGANVLTF
abundance: -; v_gene: TRBV11-2; CDR3aa: CASSLGDRLRNSPLHF
abundance: -; v_gene: TRBV5-1; CDR3aa: CASSSLQGSDEQYF
abundance: -; v_gene: TRBV6-5; CDR3aa: CASRQAYEQYF
abundance: -; v_gene: TRBV15; CDR3aa: CATSSYRESEKLFF
abundance: -; v_gene: TRBV6-5; CDR3aa: CASSLTAPGTEAFF
abundance: -; v_gene: TRBV5-1; CDR3aa: CASSRWTGDNSPLHF
abundance: once; v_gene: TRBV28; CDR3aa: CASRQGGNQPQHF
abundance: -; v_gene: TRBV6-1; CDR3aa: CASSAYRGRTDTQYF
abundance: once; v_gene: TRBV2; CDR3aa: CASSGLSGSDTQYF
abundance: -; v_gene: TRBV28; CDR3aa: CASTRVAGTGEQYF
abundance: -; v_gene: TRBV30; CDR3aa: CAWELPFGGYTF
abundance: -; v_gene: TRBV6-1; CDR3aa: CASRLGRDTQYF
abundance: -; v_gene: TRBV5-6; CDR3aa: CASSFDRGITGELFF
abundance: few; v_gene: TRBV19; CDR3aa: CASRNRPRDTTYRYTF
abundance: -; v_gene: TRBV27; CDR3aa: CASSRNGLAGSVEQFF
abundance: -; v_gene: TRBV27; CDR3aa: CASSPTGEWYTDTQYF
abundance: -; v_gene: TRBV5-1; CDR3aa: CASSSGTGGNEQFF
abundance: -; v_gene: TRBV6-5; CDR3aa: CASSSEGGYTF
abundance: -; v_gene: TRBV11-3; CDR3aa: CASSRQGGNEQYF
abundance: -; v_gene: TRBV7-2; CDR3aa: CASSKGQSWTDTQYF
abundance: -; v_gene: TRBV5-1; CDR3aa: CASSLSSGTGELFF
abundance: once; v_gene: TRBV7-9; CDR3aa: CASSLGQGLYNEQFF
abundance: -; v_gene: TRBV29-1; CDR3aa: CSVVPGTRGEQYF
abundance: -; v_gene: TRBV14; CDR3aa: CTSSQEVDNEQFF
abundance: -; v_gene: TRBV5-1; CDR3aa: CASRDWDRAEYYGGYYGYTF
abundance: -; v_gene: TRBV7-8; CDR3aa: CASSSPSGLAGSTDTQYF
abundance: -; v_gene: TRBV4-1; CDR3aa: CASRPSSAGEQREQFF